Below, one TCR beta chain is given with its context. Its target is not known. The source of the sample is a study of CXCR3-negative and CXCR3-positive naive CD8 T cells. Points from the study as a whole: TRB CDR3s were more hydrophobic in CXCR3-positive than in CXCR3-negative naive cells. Naive CXCR3-positive and CXCR3-negative cells shared TRBV-TRBJ usage; memory cells diverged. High diversity, comparable across both naive subsets, contrasted with much lower diversity in memory CD8+ cells.

Every subset of CD8+ T cells was sorted in triplicate at 250,000 to 300,000 cells each. Via 5' RACE with UMI labels, TRB cDNA libraries were prepared. From the 5' RACE reads, TCRdb lists one entry per CDR3 protein and no DNA. This sample's table reports 150,000 or so distinct CDR3 sequences. The source material was naive CXCR3+ CD8+ T cells from blood. Sample subset: CD45RO-CCR7+CD27+CD95- naive CD8+ T cells expressing CXCR3 (TNR3+). This sequence originates from a human donor in good health. Some clones in this sample may be carry-over from other donors' samples.

This CDR3 is CASSDDGEKLFF. The gene calls are TRBV4-2 and TRBJ1-4. Germline V gene sequence: CDR1 LGHNA, CDR2 YNFKEQ. The CDR3 sequence is 12 residues long.